This T cell receptor (beta chain) was observed in a study of tumor and adjacent non-tumor tissue in lung cancer. As for the study in general: Aged roughly 31 to 85 years, patients included nine to eleven men and about 5 women with stage I to III disease. Samples averaged around 4 million productive TCRbeta reads each.

The template was RNA from unsorted bulk tissue. A modified ARM-PCR protocol with three rounds of nested PCR amplified TCRbeta. Via MiXCR, TCRdb re-called the multiplex PCR reads, giving one row per CDR3 protein. Of roughly 200,000 distinct CDR3 sequences listed, 71% are singletons. Germline V CDR1 and CDR2: SGHAT, FQNNGV. This CDR3 has 17 residues. For this clonotype: What it recognizes is unknown. Its ends do not fully match the called genes, so a read error is possible.

Whole-study findings and limits: In normal lung, the top 100 clones were significantly more dominant than in tumor. Higher tumor TCR diversity was associated with shorter survival.

This sequence was found in a man aged 55 to 70 with non-small cell lung cancer. The sequencing input was lung tumor tissue. This chain uses TRBV11-2 with TRBJ2-7; 8 bases map to TRBD1. DNA for the CDR3: TGTACCAGCAACCGGGTGGGACAGGCCTTCGAATCCTACGAGCAGTACTTC. It encodes CTSNRVGQAFESYEQYF.